The 5 T cell receptor beta chains reported below all come from one sample, sequenced in a study of blood T cells in healthy people across ages. Through a sample-barcoded 5' primer and a J-beta primer mix, a second PCR was run for roughly 6 to 11 cycles. TCRdb passed the 5' RACE reads through MiXCR, listing each CDR3 protein once. The sample records 600,000 or so distinct CDR3 sequences, 25% to 35% being singletons. Sequenced: blood. These TCRs come from an elderly woman in good health.

This clonotype was counted only a few times. This chain uses TRBV12-3 or TRBV12-4 with TRBJ2-5; D unclear. Trimming left V 4 bases short and J 11 bases short, with 14 bases between. The CDR3 runs to 12 residues. CDR3 in amino acids: CASSSLTAKQYF. In DNA, the CDR3 is TGTGCCAGCAGTTCATTGACGGCAAAGCAGTACTTC.

The sample holds many counts of this clonotype. A much larger clone lies a single base off, so this may be a read error. CDR3 protein: CAGSLGGQKQFF. The CDR3 bases are TGTGCCGGCAGCTTAGGGGGACAGAAGCAGTTCTTC. The V gene is TRBV7-6, the J gene TRBJ2-1; 7 bases align to TRBD1. This CDR3 is 12 amino acids long. The germline CDR1 and CDR2 sequences are SGHVS and FNYEAQ.

Remarks on this clonotype: This is likely a read error, given that the CDR3 carries no conserved phenylalanine or tryptophan at its end. The DNA is left out, because the CDR3 cannot be placed on it with certainty; the CDR3 is given as TCRdb lists it. The genes are TRBV7-3 and TRBJ2-2. Per the germline V gene, CDR1 is SGHTA and CDR2 is FQGTGA. The CDR3 has 8 amino acids, counting both end residues. This chain's CDR3 is CALLGAAG.

This clonotype was observed at least ten times. The chain carries TRBV7-9 and TRBJ1-2, with TRBD1 matching 9 bases. Germline trimming cut 3 bases from V and 0 bases from J; bases unmatched to any gene: 5. The CDR3 loop spans 16 amino acids. In germline, CDR1 is SEHNR, CDR2 FQNEAQ (reference sequence). For the CDR3, the DNA is TGTGCCAGCAGCTTCGGGACAGGGTCGGCTAACTATGGCTACACCTTC. Its protein product is CASSFGTGSANYGYTF.

The chain carries TRBV29-1 and TRBJ2-2, with unresolved D. The V gene's germline CDR1 is SQVTM and CDR2 ANQGSEA. Trimming removed 8 bases from V and 1 base from J, with 11 bases in between. The length of the CDR3 is 13 residues. CDR3 nucleotide sequence: TGCAGCATAAACACAAAGAACACCGGGGAGCTGTTTTTT. Its translation: CSINTKNTGELFF.